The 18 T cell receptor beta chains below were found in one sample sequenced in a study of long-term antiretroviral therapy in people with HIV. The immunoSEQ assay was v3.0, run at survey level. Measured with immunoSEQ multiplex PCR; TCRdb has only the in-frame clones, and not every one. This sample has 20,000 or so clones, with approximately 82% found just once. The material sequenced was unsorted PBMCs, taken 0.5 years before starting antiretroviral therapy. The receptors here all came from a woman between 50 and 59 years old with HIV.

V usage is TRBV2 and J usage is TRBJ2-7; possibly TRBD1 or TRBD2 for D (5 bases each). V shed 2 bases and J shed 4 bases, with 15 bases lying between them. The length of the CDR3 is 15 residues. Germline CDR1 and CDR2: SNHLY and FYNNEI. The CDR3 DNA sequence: TGTGCCAGCAGTGAAAGAGGGGTGACCTTTTACGAGCAGTACTTC. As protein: CASSERGVTFYEQYF.

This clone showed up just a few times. The CDR3 nucleotides are TGCGCCAGCAGCCACCCGACAGATAACTATGGCTACACCTTC. Protein sequence: CASSHPTDNYGYTF. This chain connects TRBV4-1 to TRBJ1-2, with TRBD1 as a possible D gene (5 bases). V was trimmed by 3 bases and J by 1 base, leaving 9 bases between them. CDR1 and CDR2 (germline): MGHRA, YSYEKL. CDR3 length equals 14 residues.

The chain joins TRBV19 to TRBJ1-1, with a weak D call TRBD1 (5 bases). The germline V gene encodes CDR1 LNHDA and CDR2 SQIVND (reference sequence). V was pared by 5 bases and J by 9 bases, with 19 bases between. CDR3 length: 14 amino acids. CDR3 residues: CASSRGEGVGQAFF. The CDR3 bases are TGTGCCAGTAGTCGAGGGGAAGGGGTCGGACAAGCTTTCTTT.

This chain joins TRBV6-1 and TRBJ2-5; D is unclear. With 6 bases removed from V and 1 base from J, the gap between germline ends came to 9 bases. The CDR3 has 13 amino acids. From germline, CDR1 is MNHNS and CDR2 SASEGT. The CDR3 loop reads CASRPTVQETQYF. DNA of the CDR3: TGTGCCAGCAGGCCTACAGTCCAAGAGACCCAGTACTTC.

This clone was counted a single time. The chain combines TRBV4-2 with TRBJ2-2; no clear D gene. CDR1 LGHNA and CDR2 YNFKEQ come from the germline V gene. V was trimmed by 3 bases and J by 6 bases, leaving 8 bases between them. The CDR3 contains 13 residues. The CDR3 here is CASSQTRPGELFF. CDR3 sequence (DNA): TGTGCCAGCAGCCAGACCCGACCCGGGGAGCTGTTTTTT.

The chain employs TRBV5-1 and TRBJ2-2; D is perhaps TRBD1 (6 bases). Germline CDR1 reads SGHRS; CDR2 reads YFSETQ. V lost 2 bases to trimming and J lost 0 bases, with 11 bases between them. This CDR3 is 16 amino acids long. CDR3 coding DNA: TGCGCCAGCAGCTTAACGGACAGACCGAACACCGGGGAGCTGTTTTTT. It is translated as CASSLTDRPNTGELFF. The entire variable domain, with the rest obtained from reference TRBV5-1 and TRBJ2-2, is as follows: KAGVTQTPRYLIKTRGQQVTLSCSPISGHRSVSWYQQTPGQGLQFLFEYFSETQRNKGNFPGRFSGRQFSNSRSEMNVSTLELGDSALYLCASSLTDRPNTGELFFGEGSRLTVL.

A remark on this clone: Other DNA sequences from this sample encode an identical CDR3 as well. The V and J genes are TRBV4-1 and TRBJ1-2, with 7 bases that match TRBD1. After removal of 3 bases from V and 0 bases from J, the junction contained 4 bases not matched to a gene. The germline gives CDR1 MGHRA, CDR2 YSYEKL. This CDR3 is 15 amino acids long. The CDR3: CASSQGQRTNYGYTF. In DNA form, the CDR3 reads TGCGCCAGCAGCCAGGGACAGCGTACTAACTATGGCTACACCTTC.

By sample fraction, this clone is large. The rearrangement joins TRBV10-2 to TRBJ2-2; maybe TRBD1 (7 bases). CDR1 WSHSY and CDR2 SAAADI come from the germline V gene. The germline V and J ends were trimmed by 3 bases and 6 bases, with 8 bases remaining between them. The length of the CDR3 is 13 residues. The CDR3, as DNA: TGCGCCAGCAGTGACAGGGGGGCCGGGGAGCTGTTTTTT. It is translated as CASSDRGAGELFF.

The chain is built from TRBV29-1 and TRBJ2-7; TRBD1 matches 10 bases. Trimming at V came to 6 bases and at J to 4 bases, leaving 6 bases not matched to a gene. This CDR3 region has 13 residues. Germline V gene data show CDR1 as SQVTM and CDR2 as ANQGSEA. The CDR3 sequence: CSVLTGGGYEQYF. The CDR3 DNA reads TGCAGCGTATTGACAGGGGGCGGGTACGAGCAGTACTTC.

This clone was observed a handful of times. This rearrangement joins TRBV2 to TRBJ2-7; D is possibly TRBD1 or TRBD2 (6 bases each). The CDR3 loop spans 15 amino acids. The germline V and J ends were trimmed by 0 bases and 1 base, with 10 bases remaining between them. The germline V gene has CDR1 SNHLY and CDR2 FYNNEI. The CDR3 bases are TGTGCCAGCAGTGAAGCGAGAGGGGGGTCCTACGAGCAGTACGTC. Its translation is CASSEARGGSYEQYV.

CDR3 residues: CASSLGVVGEQYF. CDR3 coding DNA: TGTGCCAGCAGCTTAGGGGTAGTTGGCGAGCAGTACTTC. The chain couples TRBV5-6 to TRBJ2-7, with a weak D call TRBD1 (5 bases). Trimming pared 2 bases from V and 6 bases from J, leaving 12 bases between. This CDR3 comprises 13 residues. The germline V gene has CDR1 SGHDT and CDR2 YYEEEE.

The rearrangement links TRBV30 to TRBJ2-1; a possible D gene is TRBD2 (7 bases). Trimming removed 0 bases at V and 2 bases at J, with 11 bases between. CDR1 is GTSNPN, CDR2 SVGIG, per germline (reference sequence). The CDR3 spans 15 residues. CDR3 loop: CAWSVVGGPYNEQFF. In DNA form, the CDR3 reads TGTGCCTGGAGTGTAGTGGGGGGGCCCTACAATGAGCAGTTCTTC.

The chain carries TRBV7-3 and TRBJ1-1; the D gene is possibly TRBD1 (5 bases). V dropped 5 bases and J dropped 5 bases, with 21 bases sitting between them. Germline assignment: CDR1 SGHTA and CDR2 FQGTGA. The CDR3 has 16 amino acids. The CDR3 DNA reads TGTGCCAGCAGCACGCAGGGTAATGCAGTCGTTACTGAAGCTTTCTTT. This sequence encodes CASSTQGNAVVTEAFF.

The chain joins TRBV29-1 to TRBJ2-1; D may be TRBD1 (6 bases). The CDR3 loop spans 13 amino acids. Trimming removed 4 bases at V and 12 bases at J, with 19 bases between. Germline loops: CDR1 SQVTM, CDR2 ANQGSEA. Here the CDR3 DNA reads TGCAGCGTTGTTCCCACTACAGGGTCCGGGCAGTTCTTC. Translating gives CSVVPTTGSGQFF.

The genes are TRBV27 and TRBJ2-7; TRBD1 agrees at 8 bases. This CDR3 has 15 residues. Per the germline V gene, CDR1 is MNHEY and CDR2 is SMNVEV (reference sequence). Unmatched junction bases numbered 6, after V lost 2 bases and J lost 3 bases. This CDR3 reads CASSLTGTGGYEQYF. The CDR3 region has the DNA TGTGCCAGCAGTTTAACCGGGACAGGAGGCTACGAGCAGTACTTC.

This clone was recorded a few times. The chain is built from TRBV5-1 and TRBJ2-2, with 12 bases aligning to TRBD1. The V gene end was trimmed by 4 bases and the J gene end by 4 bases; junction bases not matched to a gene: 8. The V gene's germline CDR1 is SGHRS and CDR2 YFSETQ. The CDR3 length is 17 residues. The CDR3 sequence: CASSPGTGGFVTGELFF. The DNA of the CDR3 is TGCGCCAGCAGCCCTGGGACAGGGGGCTTTGTCACCGGGGAGCTGTTTTTT.

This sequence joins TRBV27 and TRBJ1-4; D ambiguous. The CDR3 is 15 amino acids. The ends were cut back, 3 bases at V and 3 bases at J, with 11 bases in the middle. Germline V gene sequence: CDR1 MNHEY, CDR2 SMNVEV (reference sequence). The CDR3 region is CASSLMGVANEKLFF. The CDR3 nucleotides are TGTGCCAGCAGTTTGATGGGCGTAGCTAATGAAAAACTGTTTTTT. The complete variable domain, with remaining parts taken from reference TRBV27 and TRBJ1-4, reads EAQVTQNPRYLITVTGKKLTVTCSQNMNHEYMSWYRQDPGLGLRQIYYSMNVEVTDKGDVPEGYKVSRKEKRNFPLILESPSPNQTSLYFCASSLMGVANEKLFFGSGTQLSVL.

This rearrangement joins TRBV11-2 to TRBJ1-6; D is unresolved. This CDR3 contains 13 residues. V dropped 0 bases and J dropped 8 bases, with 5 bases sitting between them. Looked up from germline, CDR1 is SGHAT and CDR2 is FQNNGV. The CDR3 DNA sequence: TGTGCCAGCAGCTTAGAACCGTATTCACCCCTCCACTTT. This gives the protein CASSLEPYSPLHF.